Detailed here is one T cell receptor beta chain. In its sample, this clonotype comes out as medium-sized (0.01 to 0.1%). The clone's antigen remains unknown. No much larger clonotype is one base removed from it; base qualities were not supplied. The sample is drawn from a study of CD8+CD57+ T cells in acquired aplastic anemia (dated by TCRdb to 2016 to 2018). In terms of the full investigation: Extracted DNA from sorted CD4+ and CD8+ cells averaged approximately 3.4 ug, ranging from roughly 0.19 to 27.4 ug. CD8+CD57+ expansion was defined as frequency above the mean frequency observed in healthy subjects.

Genomic DNA was used as template for profiling of TCR beta VDJ combinations and CDR3 sequences. TCR repertoire sequencing was run on an Illumina HiSeq 2000. The published analysis was carried out like this. TRBV/TRBJ rearrangement plots, CDR3 size and DJ length profiles, and Simpson's diversity index were used to evaluate the repertoires. The most abundant DNA sequence in the deep sequencing data was defined as the immunodominant clone. CDR3 amino acid sequences were checked for sharing across subjects and were also compared against the VDJdb database and published repertoires. TCRdb trimmed the raw reads at Q25, called clones with MiXCR and kept productive beta chains. Duplicate CDR3 protein sequences are folded into a single record with the most common DNA and genes. V and J calls and clone size were set by TCRdb, not the authors. In this sample the table shows some 150,000 distinct CDR3 sequences, 70% to 80% of which occur a single time. Under 60% of the sample is in the top ten clones.

Expansion of CD8+CD57+ cells had been shown by flow cytometry in the patients chosen for sequencing. Every patient had a diagnosis of severe acquired aplastic anemia based on International Study of Aplastic Anemia and Agranulocytosis and Camitta criteria. Patients had received no therapy at the time of blood sampling. TCR repertoires of sorted CD4+ and CD8+ blood T cells from severe aplastic anemia patients and healthy subjects were deep-sequenced in the study. Patients were enrolled under clinicaltrials.gov protocols 00001620, 01623167, 00001397, 00071045, 00081523 and 00961064 in the USA. Ficoll-Paque density gradient centrifugation was used to isolate peripheral blood mononuclear cells. CD4+ and CD8+ T cells were sorted by FACS or magnetic beads before DNA extraction. For CDR1 and CDR2, the germline V gene lists ENHRY and SYGVKD. A distance of 11 bases separates the germline ends of V and J, which lose 6 bases and 6 bases respectively. The CDR3 runs 12 residues from the cysteine to the phenylalanine. The DNA shown is the 36-base CDR3, in frame from base 1.

The full study reports these points: Around 27 CD8+ CDR3 sequences were found in both patients and controls but appeared to be highly expressed in patients and within the immunodominant clones of the patients. Patients and healthy controls showed no significant difference in CD8+ Simpson's diversity (P=0.060).

Specimen: sorted CD4+, CD8+, or CD8+CD57+ T cells (not recorded which) from PBMCs. The chain was built from TRBV10-3 and TRBJ1-2; the D gene is not confidently resolved. The TCR sequence derives from a human donor with aplastic anemia. DNA sequence: TGTGCCATCAGAGGGTGGACGGATGGCTACACCTTC. Its translation reads: CAIRGWTDGYTF.